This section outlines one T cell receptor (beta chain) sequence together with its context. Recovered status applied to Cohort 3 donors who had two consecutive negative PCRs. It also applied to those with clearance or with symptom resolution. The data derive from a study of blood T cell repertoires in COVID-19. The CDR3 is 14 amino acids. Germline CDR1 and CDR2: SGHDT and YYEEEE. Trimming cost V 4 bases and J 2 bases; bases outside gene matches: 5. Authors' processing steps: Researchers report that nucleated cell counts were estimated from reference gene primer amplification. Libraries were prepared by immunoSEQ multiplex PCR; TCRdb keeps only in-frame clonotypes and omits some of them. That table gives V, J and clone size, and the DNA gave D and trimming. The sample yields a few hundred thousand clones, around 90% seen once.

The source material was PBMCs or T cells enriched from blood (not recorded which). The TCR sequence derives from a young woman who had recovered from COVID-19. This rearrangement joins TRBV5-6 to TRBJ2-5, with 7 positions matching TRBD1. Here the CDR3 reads CASSHRDSQETQYF. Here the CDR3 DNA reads TGTGCCAGCAGCCACCGGGACAGTCAAGAGACCCAGTACTTC.